This entry lists 8 T cell receptor beta chains sequenced from one sample in a study of blood T cell repertoires in COVID-19. TCRdb's table, derived via immunoSEQ multiplex PCR, lists solely in-frame clones and lacks some. The sample includes roughly 460,000 clones, over 85% seen only once; the top ten take 0.75% to 0.85%. What was sequenced was peripheral blood. The receptors here all came from a man between 18 and 35 years old with COVID-19, enrolled during active disease.

This clone appeared a few times. The rearrangement joins TRBV6-6 to TRBJ2-3; D perhaps matches TRBD1 (6 bases). CDR3 length: 15 residues. With 5 bases removed from V and 0 bases from J, the gap between germline ends came to 12 bases. From germline, CDR1 is MNHNY and CDR2 SVGAGI (reference sequence). The CDR3 reads CASSRQVASTDTQYF. CDR3 DNA sequence: TGTGCCAGCAGTCGACAGGTCGCTAGCACAGATACGCAGTATTTT.

This clone was seen only once. The sample contains more than one DNA sequence encoding this CDR3. This chain uses TRBV2 with TRBJ2-7; the match to TRBD1 covers 7 bases. CDR1 and CDR2 from the germline V gene are SNHLY and FYNNEI. The CDR3 sequence is 12 residues long. The V gene end was trimmed by 6 bases and the J gene end by 6 bases; junction bases not matched to a gene: 5. CDR3 sequence reads: CASSDRGPEQYF. DNA of the CDR3: TGTGCCAGCAGCGATAGGGGGCCCGAGCAGTACTTC.

The V and J genes are TRBV12-3 or TRBV12-4 and TRBJ1-1; D gene ambiguous. The CDR3 covers 13 residues. V was pared by 7 bases and J by 5 bases, with 14 bases between. CDR3 residues: CASIEAEMTEAFF. CDR3 nucleotide sequence: TGTGCCAGCATAGAAGCGGAGATGACTGAAGCTTTCTTT.

This sequence joins TRBV27 and TRBJ2-7; 14 nucleotides align to TRBD2. This CDR3 spans 15 amino acids. Losses at the gene ends were 5 bases for V and 9 bases for J; bases not matched to a gene: 9. The V gene's germline CDR1 is MNHEY and CDR2 SMNVEV (reference sequence). The CDR3, as DNA: TGTGCCAGCAGTGTCGGGACTAGCGGGGGCCTTGGGCAGTACTTC. Translating it yields CASSVGTSGGLGQYF.

V and J are TRBV6-5 and TRBJ2-4; D possibly corresponds to TRBD1 (6 bases). Germline-derived CDR1 and CDR2 are MNHEY and SVGAGI. This CDR3 spans 15 amino acids. The V end lost 6 bases, the J end lost 8 bases, and 20 bases lay between the germline ends. CDR3 coding DNA: TGTGCCAGCAGACACCTATCCGGGACATCGGACATTCAGTACTTC. It codes for CASRHLSGTSDIQYF.

In nucleotides, the CDR3 is TGTGCCAGCAAGACTGAGCTAGCGGGAGCAGATACGCAGTATTTT. Translated: CASKTELAGADTQYF. This rearrangement joins TRBV2 to TRBJ2-3, with TRBD2 matching over 10 bases. Germline loops: CDR1 SNHLY, CDR2 FYNNEI. CDR3 length: 15 amino acids. V gave up 7 bases and J gave up 4 bases; unmatched junction bases: 8.

The chain couples TRBV19 to TRBJ2-7, with 9 bases lining up with TRBD2. The CDR3 has 17 residues. Germline trimming cut 4 bases from V and 3 bases from J; bases unmatched to any gene: 13. The germline V gene has CDR1 LNHDA and CDR2 SQIVND (reference sequence). The CDR3 protein is CASSTQGRSGSIYEQYF. The CDR3 coding sequence is TGTGCCAGTAGTACCCAAGGTCGTAGCGGGAGTATCTACGAGCAGTACTTC.

About this clone itself: This sample also contains other DNA sequences that code for the same CDR3. This chain links TRBV9 with TRBJ2-5, with 8 bases fitting TRBD2. J lost 4 bases, V lost 2 bases, and 1 base had no gene match. In germline, CDR1 is SGDLS, CDR2 YYNGEE. The CDR3 totals 13 residues. Here the CDR3 DNA reads TGTGCCAGCAGCGTTGGACTAGCAGAGACCCAGTACTTC. Residues: CASSVGLAETQYF. Using reference TRBV9 and TRBJ2-5 for the parts outside the CDR3, the full variable domain is DSGVTQTPKHLITATGQRVTLRCSPRSGDLSVYWYQQSLDQGLQFLIQYYNGEERAKGNILERFSAQQFPDLHSELNLSSLELGDSALYFCASSVGLAETQYFGPGTRLLVL.